Following are 11 T cell receptor beta chains from one sample sequenced in a study of PD-1 blockade in classical Hodgkin lymphoma. Each patient experienced a relapse that followed autologous stem cell transplantation, and brentuximab vedotin exposure varied. Only in-frame clones appear in the TCRdb table, and some are missing; sequencing was by immunoSEQ multiplex PCR. Of under 95,000 clones detected, nearly 95% appear once; the ten largest clones hold approximately 2.4%. This sample comprised peripheral blood mononuclear cells (PBMCs), obtained before the second cycle of nivolumab. These receptor sequences come from a human donor with classical Hodgkin lymphoma.

The chain combines TRBV7-6 with TRBJ2-1; 11 nucleotides align to TRBD2. The CDR3 sequence is 20 residues long. J was trimmed by 5 bases and V by 3 bases; bases with no gene match: 18. The germline CDR1 and CDR2 sequences are SGHVS and FNYEAQ. This CDR3 reads CASSFLLGGETSGTNNEQFF. CDR3 DNA: TGTGCCAGCAGCTTCTTGCTGGGCGGGGAGACTAGCGGGACCAACAATGAGCAGTTCTTC. Combining the CDR3 with reference TRBV7-6 and TRBJ2-1 gives the whole variable domain GAGVSQSPRYKVTKRGQDVALRCDPISGHVSLYWYRQALGQGPEFLTYFNYEAQQDKSGLPNDRFSAERPEGSISTLTIQRTEQRDSAMYRCASSFLLGGETSGTNNEQFFGPGTRLTVL.

The gene calls are TRBV28 and TRBJ2-5; 10 bases agree with TRBD2. The J call may not be correct, given that the DNA end is closer to TRBJ2-7. The CDR3 spans 16 residues. From germline, CDR1 is MDHEN and CDR2 SYDVKM. The CDR3 sequence: CASQLGRLAGSYEQYF. Written as DNA, the CDR3 is TGTGCCAGCCAGTTAGGAAGACTAGCGGGCTCCTACGAGCAGTACTTC.

The rearrangement links TRBV15 to TRBJ1-1; tentatively, D is TRBD1 (5 bases). V was pared by 0 bases and J by 9 bases, with 17 bases between. The V gene's germline CDR1 is LNHNV and CDR2 YYDKDF (reference sequence). This CDR3 is 15 amino acids long. Here the CDR3 DNA reads TGTGCCACCAGCAGAGAAGGGAGACCCGAGGGGCAAGCTTTCTTT. Translation gives CATSREGRPEGQAFF.

V is TRBV30 and J is TRBJ1-5; D is uncertain. The V and J ends lost 1 base and 5 bases respectively, with 9 bases between them. The CDR3 consists of 13 residues. Germline V lookup: CDR1 GTSNPN, CDR2 SVGIG (reference sequence). CDR3 region: CAWSGVRDQPQHF. The CDR3 nucleotides read TGTGCCTGGAGTGGGGTGCGGGATCAGCCCCAGCATTTT.

V usage is TRBV27 and J usage is TRBJ2-2; 9 nucleotides agree with TRBD1. J lost 1 base, V lost 3 bases, and 6 bases had no gene match. This CDR3 is built from 17 residues. Germline lookup yields CDR1 MNHEY and CDR2 SMNVEV (reference sequence). As DNA, the CDR3 is TGTGCCAGCAGTTTTTTTGCGGGACAGGGGAACACCGGGGAGCTGTTTTTT. This sequence encodes CASSFFAGQGNTGELFF.

The chain is built from TRBV7-8 and TRBJ2-7; a weak D match, TRBD2 (5 bases). There are 13 residues in the CDR3. Germline values: CDR1 SGHVS, CDR2 FQNEAQ. The germline V and J ends were trimmed by 4 bases and 6 bases, with 13 bases remaining between them. The CDR3 DNA is TGTGCCAGCAGCTCATTTCCGGGGAGCGAGCAGTACTTC. Protein product: CASSSFPGSEQYF.

The chain recombines TRBV5-1 with TRBJ2-1; D unresolved. The germline V gene encodes CDR1 SGHRS and CDR2 YFSETQ. The CDR3 spans 15 residues. Trimming removed 3 bases at V and 9 bases at J, with 19 bases between. The CDR3 protein is CASSSLGGVFSEQFF. In DNA form, the CDR3 reads TGCGCCAGCAGCTCCCTGGGTGGTGTGTTTAGTGAGCAGTTCTTC.

The chain joins TRBV25-1 to TRBJ1-4, with unresolved D. V lost 6 bases to trimming and J lost 0 bases, with 20 bases between them. CDR3 size: 18 residues. CDR1 is MGHDK, CDR2 SYGVNS, per germline. CDR3 in DNA: TGTGCCAGCAGCCCACCTCCCATCGGATTTGCAACTAATGAAAAACTGTTTTTT. Its protein product is CASSPPPIGFATNEKLFF.

V gene TRBV28 combines with J gene TRBJ2-2, with TRBD2 matching 9 bases. V lost 1 base, J lost 5 bases, and 8 bases stayed unmatched. Germline-derived CDR1 and CDR2 are MDHEN and SYDVKM. This CDR3 contains 17 residues. The CDR3 is CASSLSAGGPGTGELFF. Here the CDR3 DNA reads TGTGCCAGCAGTTTATCCGCGGGAGGGCCTGGGACCGGGGAGCTGTTTTTT.

This chain uses TRBV4-1 with TRBJ1-3; tentative D call: TRBD1 (5 bases). Germline CDR1 MGHRA, CDR2 YSYEKL. The V gene lost 1 base and the J gene lost 8 bases, with 15 bases spanning the gap. The CDR3 spans 15 residues. CDR3 amino acids: CASSQGGIRLHTIYF. In DNA form, the CDR3 reads TGCGCCAGCAGCCAAGGGGGGATACGGCTCCACACCATATATTTT.

The chain has TRBV6-1 and TRBJ2-1; D not certain. The V end lost 3 bases, the J end lost 5 bases, and 11 bases lay between the germline ends. Germline V lookup: CDR1 MNHNS, CDR2 SASEGT. This CDR3 contains 14 residues. This CDR3 is CASSDQGPNNEQFF. CDR3 nucleotide sequence: TGTGCCAGCAGTGACCAAGGCCCGAACAATGAGCAGTTCTTC.